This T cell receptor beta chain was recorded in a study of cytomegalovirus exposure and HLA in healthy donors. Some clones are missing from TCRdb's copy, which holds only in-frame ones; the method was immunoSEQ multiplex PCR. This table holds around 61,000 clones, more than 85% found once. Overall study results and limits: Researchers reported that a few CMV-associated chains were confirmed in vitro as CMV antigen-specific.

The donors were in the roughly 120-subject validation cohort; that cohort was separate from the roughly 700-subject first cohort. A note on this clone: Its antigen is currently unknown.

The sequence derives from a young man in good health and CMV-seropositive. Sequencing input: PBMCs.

The CDR3 region is CASTTSGVSSYNEQFF. The DNA of the CDR3 is TGTGCCAGTACGACTAGCGGGGTGAGCTCCTACAATGAGCAGTTCTTC. The chain combines TRBV19 with TRBJ2-1; TRBD2 matches at 11 bases. The CDR3 is 16 residues long. Per germline, CDR1 LNHDA and CDR2 SQIVND (reference sequence). The V and J ends lost 7 bases and 0 bases, in that order; junction bases with no gene match: 5.